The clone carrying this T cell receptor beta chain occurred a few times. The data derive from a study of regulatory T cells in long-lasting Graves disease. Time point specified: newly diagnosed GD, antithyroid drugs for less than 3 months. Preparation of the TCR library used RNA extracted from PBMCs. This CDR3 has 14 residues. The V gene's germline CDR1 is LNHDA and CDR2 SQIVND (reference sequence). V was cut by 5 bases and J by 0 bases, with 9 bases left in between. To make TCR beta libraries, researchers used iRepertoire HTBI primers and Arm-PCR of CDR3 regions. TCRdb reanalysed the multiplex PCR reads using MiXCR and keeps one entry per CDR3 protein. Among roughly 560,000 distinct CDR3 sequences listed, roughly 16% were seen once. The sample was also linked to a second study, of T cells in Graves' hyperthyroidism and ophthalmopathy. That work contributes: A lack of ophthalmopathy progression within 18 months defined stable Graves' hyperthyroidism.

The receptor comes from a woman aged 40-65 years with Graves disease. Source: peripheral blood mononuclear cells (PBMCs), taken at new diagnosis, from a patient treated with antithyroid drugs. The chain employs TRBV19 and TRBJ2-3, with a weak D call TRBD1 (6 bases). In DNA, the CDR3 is TGTGCCAGTAGTTGGGACACCAGCACAGATACGCAGTATTTT. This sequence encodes CASSWDTSTDTQYF.